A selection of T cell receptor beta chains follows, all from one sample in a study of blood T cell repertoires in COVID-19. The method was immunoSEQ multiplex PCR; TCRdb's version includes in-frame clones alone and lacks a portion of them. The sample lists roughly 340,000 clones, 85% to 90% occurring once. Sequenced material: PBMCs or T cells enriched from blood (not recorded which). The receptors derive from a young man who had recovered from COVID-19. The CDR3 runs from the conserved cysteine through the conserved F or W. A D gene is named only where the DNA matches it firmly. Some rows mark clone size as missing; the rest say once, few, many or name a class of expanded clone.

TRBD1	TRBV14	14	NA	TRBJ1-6	TGTGCCAGCAGCCCGGGACAGGTGAATTCACCCCTCCACTTT	CASSPGQVNSPLHF
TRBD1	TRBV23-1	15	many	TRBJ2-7	TGCGCCAGCAGTCGGACTAGGGGACAGGGCTACGAGCAGTACTTC	CASSRTRGQGYEQYF
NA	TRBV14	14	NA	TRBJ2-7	TGTGCCAGCAGCCCAGGGATCGGAACCTACGAGCAGTACTTC	CASSPGIGTYEQYF
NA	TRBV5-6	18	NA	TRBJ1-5	TGTGCCAGCAGCTTTGGGACTTTTTCGGGGGGGGAAAATCAGCCCCAGCATTTT	CASSFGTFSGGENQPQHF
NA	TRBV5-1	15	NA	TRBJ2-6	TGCGCCAGCAGCTACGGACTCTCTGGGGCCAACGTCCTGACTTTC	CASSYGLSGANVLTF
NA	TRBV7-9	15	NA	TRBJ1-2	TGTGCCAGCACTCTCCCCCCCGGGATACACTATGGCTACACCTTC	CASTLPPGIHYGYTF
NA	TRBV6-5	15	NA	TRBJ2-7	TGTGCCAGCAGTTACGCTGGGGGCCTCAGCTACGAGCAGTACTTC	CASSYAGGLSYEQYF
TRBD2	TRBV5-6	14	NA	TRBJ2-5	TGTGCCAGCAGCTTCGGGGGGAGCGCGGAGACCCAGTACTTC	CASSFGGSAETQYF
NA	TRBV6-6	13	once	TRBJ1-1	TGTGCCAGCAGAATGCAGGGAATATCTGAAGCTTTCTTT	CASRMQGISEAFF
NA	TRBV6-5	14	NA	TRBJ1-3	TGTGCCAGCAGTTCTGGACAGTCCGGAAACACCATATATTTT	CASSSGQSGNTIYF
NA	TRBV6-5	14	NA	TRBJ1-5	TGTGCCAGCACGGGCAGGGCCATCAATCAGCCCCAGCATTTT	CASTGRAINQPQHF
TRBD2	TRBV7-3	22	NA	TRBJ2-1	TGTGCCAGCAGCCCTGCTGCCAAACCGGGACTAGCGGGGGGCGCAGGGTTGGATGAGCAGTTCTTC	CASSPAAKPGLAGGAGLDEQFF
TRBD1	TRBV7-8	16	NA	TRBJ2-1	TGTGCCAGCAGCTTAGGGATGGGACAGCACAACAATGAGCAGTTCTTC	CASSLGMGQHNNEQFF
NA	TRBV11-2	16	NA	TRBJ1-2	TGTGCCAGCAGCTTAGGTCAACGGTGGGCCCCCTCAAGCTACACCTTC	CASSLGQRWAPSSYTF
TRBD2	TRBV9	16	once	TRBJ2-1	TGTGCCAGCAGCGTAGCGGGGCGGGGGGCCTACAATGAGCAGTTCTTC	CASSVAGRGAYNEQFF
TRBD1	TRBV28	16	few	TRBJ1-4	TGTGCCAGCAGTCCCCATACAGGGGAAACTAATGAAAAACTGTTTTTT	CASSPHTGETNEKLFF
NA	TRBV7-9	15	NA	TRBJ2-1	TGTGCCAGCAGCCGGGAGATGAGTGGCCACAATGAGCAGTTCTTC	CASSREMSGHNEQFF
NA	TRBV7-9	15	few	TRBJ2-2	TGTGCCAGCAGCTTAAAGGGGGTTTTCACCGGGGAGCTGTTTTTT	CASSLKGVFTGELFF
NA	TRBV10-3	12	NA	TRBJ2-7	TGTGCCATCAGTGCGAAGAGGGACGAGCAGTACTTC	CAISAKRDEQYF
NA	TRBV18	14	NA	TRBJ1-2	TGTGCCAGCTCACCATCTCAAGGGACTGGCGGCTACACCTTC	CASSPSQGTGGYTF
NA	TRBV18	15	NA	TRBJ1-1	TGTGCCAGCTCAGCGGGGGTTCTACAGGGTGCTGAAGCTTTCTTT	CASSAGVLQGAEAFF
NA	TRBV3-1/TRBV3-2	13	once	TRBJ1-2	TGTGCCAGCAGCCAAGTGGGAAGCGGTGGCTACACCTTC	CASSQVGSGGYTF
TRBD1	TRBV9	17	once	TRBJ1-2	TGTGCCAGCAGCGTCGACGGGACAGGGGATTTTAGTTATGGCTACACCTTC	CASSVDGTGDFSYGYTF
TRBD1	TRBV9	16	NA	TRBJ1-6	TGTGCCAGCAACCAGGGGACAGGGGGCTATAATTCACCCCTCCACTTT	CASNQGTGGYNSPLHF
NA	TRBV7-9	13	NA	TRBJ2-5	TGTGCCAGCAGCCATAACTCGGGGGAGACCCAGTACTTC	CASSHNSGETQYF
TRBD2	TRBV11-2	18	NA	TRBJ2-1	TGTGCCAGCAGCACCCCCGGCGGACTAGCGGGAGTAATCAATGAGCAGTTCTTC	CASSTPGGLAGVINEQFF
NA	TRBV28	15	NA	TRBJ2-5	TGTGCCAGCAGTACGGGTGGGAGATTAGGGGAGACCCAGTACTTC	CASSTGGRLGETQYF
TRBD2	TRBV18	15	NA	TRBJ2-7	TGTGCCAGCTCCCCGGCGGGAGGGAGAGGGTACGAGCAGTACTTC	CASSPAGGRGYEQYF
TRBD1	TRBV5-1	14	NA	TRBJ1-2	TGCGCCAGCAGCCTCGCCCAGGGGGCCGGGGGCTACACCTTC	CASSLAQGAGGYTF
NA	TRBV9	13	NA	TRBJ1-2	TGTGCCAGCAGCGTACCCCCATCCGGTGGCTACACCTTC	CASSVPPSGGYTF
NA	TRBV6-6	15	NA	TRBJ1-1	TGTGCCAGCAGGCCTCGAGAGGGGACTAACACTGAAGCTTTCTTT	CASRPREGTNTEAFF
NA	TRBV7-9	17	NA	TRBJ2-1	TGTGCCAGCAGCTTAGGGTTATGGGGAGGTCTTCACAATGAGCAGTTCTTC	CASSLGLWGGLHNEQFF
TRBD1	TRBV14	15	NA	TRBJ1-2	TGTGCCAGCAGCCCAAGGACAGGCGACTGGGGAGGCTACACCTTC	CASSPRTGDWGGYTF
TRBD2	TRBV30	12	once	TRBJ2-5	TGTGCCTGGACTAGGGGAGGGGAGACCCAGTACTTC	CAWTRGGETQYF
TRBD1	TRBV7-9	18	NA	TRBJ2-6	TGTGCCAGCAGCTTACCCAGGACAGGCAACTCTGGGGCCAACGTCCTGACTTTC	CASSLPRTGNSGANVLTF
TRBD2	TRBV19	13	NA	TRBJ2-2	TGTGCCAGTAGGCTAGCGGGGTTCGGGGAGCTGTTTTTT	CASRLAGFGELFF
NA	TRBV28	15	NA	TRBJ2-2	TGTGCCAGCAGTTTATGGGGAGGAAGGGCCGGGGAGCTGTTTTTT	CASSLWGGRAGELFF
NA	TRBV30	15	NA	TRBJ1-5	TGTGCCTGGAGTACGGGAAGCCATAGCAATCAGCCCCAGCATTTT	CAWSTGSHSNQPQHF
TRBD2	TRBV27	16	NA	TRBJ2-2	TGTGCCAGCAGTTTACAGGCTAGCGGGTTCACCGGGGAGCTGTTTTTT	CASSLQASGFTGELFF
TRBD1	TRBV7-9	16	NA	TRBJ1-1	TGTGCCAGCAGCCGATCCACAGGGGATCTCGACACTGAAGCTTTCTTT	CASSRSTGDLDTEAFF
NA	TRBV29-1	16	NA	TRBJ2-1	TGCAGCGTTGTTGGAGCGAGGAAGAGCTCCTACAATGAGCAGTTCTTC	CSVVGARKSSYNEQFF
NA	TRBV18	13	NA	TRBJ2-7	TGTGCCAGCTCACCACCAGGGACTTACGAGCAGTACTTC	CASSPPGTYEQYF
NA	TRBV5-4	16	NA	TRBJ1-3	TGTGCCAGCAGCTCCTTCCGGGGGGCGGTTGGAAACACCATATATTTT	CASSSFRGAVGNTIYF
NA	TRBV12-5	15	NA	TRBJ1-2	TGTGCTAGTGGTCCCCTCCGGGGGGGCGCATATGGCTACACCTTC	CASGPLRGGAYGYTF
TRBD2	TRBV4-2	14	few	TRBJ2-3	TGTGCCAGCAGCCAATCTGGGACTAGCGATACGCAGTATTTT	CASSQSGTSDTQYF
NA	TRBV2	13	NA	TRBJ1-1	TGTGCCCTAGGGGTAGGGTTAGGCACTGAAGCTTTCTTT	CALGVGLGTEAFF
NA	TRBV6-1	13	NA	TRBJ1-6	TGTGCCAGCAGGGAAGGGCCCCCATCACCCCTCCACTTT	CASREGPPSPLHF
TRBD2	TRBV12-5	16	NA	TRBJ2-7	TGTGCTAGTGGTCCAAGGACTAGCGGTAGAGGTTACGAGCAGTACTTC	CASGPRTSGRGYEQYF
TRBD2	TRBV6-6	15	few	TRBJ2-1	TGTGCCAGCAGTTCCCGGACTAGCGGGAGTAATGAGCAGTTCTTC	CASSSRTSGSNEQFF
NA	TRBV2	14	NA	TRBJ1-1	TGTGCCAGCAGTGTTTCCGGGAAGAACACTGAAGCTTTCTTT	CASSVSGKNTEAFF
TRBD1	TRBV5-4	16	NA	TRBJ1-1	TGTGCCAGCAGCTGGGGACAGGAGTTGGGGTCCGCTGAAGCTTTCTTT	CASSWGQELGSAEAFF